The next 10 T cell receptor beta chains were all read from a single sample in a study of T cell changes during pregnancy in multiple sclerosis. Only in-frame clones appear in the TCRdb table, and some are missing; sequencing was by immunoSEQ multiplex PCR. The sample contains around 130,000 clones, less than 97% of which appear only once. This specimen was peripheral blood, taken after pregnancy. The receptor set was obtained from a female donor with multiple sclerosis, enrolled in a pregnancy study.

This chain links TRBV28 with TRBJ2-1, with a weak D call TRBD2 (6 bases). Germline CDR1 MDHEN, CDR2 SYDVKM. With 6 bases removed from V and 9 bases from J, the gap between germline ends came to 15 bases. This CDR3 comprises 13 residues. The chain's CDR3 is CASRAGGRGEQFF. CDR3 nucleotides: TGTGCCAGCAGGGCTGGCGGGCGGGGTGAGCAGTTCTTC.

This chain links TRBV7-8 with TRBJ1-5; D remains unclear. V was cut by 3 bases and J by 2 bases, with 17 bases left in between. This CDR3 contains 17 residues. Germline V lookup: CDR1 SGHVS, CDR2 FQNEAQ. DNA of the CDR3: TGTGCCAGCAGCTTTCAAGGAGAAAGGTTACGCAATCAGCCCCAGCATTTT. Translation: CASSFQGERLRNQPQHF.

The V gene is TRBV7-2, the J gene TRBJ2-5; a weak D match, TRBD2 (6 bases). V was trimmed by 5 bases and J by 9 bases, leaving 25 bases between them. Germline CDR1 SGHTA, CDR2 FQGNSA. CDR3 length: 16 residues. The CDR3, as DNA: TGTGCCAGCAGCGTCGCGGTAGCGGCCCCCCAAGTGGCCCAGTACTTC. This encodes CASSVAVAAPQVAQYF. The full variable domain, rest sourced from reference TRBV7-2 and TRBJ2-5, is GAGVSQSPSNKVTEKGKDVELRCDPISGHTALYWYRQSLGQGLEFLIYFQGNSAPDKSGLPSDRFSAERTGGSVSTLTIQRTQQEDSAVYLCASSVAVAAPQVAQYFGPGTRLLVL.

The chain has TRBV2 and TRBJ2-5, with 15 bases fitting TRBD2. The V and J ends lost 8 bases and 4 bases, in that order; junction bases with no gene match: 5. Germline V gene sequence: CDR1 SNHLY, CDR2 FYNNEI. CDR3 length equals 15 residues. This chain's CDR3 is CASDPGLAGGETQYF. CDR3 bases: TGTGCCAGCGATCCGGGACTAGCGGGAGGAGAGACCCAGTACTTC. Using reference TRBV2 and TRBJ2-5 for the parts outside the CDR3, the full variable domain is EPEVTQTPSHQVTQMGQEVILRCVPISNHLYFYWYRQILGQKVEFLVSFYNNEISEKSEIFDDQFSVERPDGSNFTLKIRSTKLEDSAMYFCASDPGLAGGETQYFGPGTRLLVL.

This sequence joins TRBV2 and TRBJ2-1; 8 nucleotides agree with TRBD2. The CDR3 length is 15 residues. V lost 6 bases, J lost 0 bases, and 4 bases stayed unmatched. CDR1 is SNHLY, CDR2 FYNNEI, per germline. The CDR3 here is CASRGGRSSYNEQFF. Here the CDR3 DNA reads TGTGCCAGCAGGGGCGGGAGGAGCTCCTACAATGAGCAGTTCTTC.

CDR3 bases: TGTGCCAGCAGCTTCGGCAGGTTTACTCGCTATGGCTACACCTTC. It yields the protein CASSFGRFTRYGYTF. The V gene is TRBV7-6, the J gene TRBJ1-2; D unclear. The germline V gene has CDR1 SGHVS and CDR2 FNYEAQ. The CDR3 is made up of 15 amino acids. Trimming cost V 3 bases and J 4 bases, with 15 bases left between them. The full variable domain, completed using reference TRBV7-6 and TRBJ1-2, is GAGVSQSPRYKVTKRGQDVALRCDPISGHVSLYWYRQALGQGPEFLTYFNYEAQQDKSGLPNDRFSAERPEGSISTLTIQRTEQRDSAMYRCASSFGRFTRYGYTFGSGTRLTVV.

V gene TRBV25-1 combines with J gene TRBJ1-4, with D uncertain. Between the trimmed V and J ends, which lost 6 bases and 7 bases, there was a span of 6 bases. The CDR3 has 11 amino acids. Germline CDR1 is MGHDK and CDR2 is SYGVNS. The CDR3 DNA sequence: TGTGCCAGCAGGTACGGTGAAAAACTGTTTTTT. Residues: CASRYGEKLFF.

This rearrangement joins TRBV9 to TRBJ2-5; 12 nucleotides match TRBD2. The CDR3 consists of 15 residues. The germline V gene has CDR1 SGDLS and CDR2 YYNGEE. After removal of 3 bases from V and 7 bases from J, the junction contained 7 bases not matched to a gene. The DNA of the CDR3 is TGTGCCAGCAGCGCGACTAGCGGGAGTGGGGGGACCCAGTACTTC. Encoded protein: CASSATSGSGGTQYF.

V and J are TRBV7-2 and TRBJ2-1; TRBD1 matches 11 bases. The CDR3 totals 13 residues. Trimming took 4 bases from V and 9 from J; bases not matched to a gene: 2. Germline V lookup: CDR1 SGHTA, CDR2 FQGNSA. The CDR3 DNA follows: TGTGCCAGCAGCTGGACAGGGGGCCGTGAGCAGTTCTTC. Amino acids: CASSWTGGREQFF.

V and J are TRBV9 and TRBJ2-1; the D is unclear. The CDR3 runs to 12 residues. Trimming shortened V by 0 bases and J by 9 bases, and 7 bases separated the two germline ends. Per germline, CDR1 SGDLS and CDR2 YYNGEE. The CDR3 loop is CASSVAIGEQFF. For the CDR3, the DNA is TGTGCCAGCAGCGTAGCCATCGGTGAGCAGTTCTTC.